This paragraph covers one TCR beta chain sequence. CDR1 is GTSNPN, CDR2 SVGIG, per germline (reference sequence). The CDR3 covers 15 residues. With 1 base removed from V and 2 bases from J, the gap between germline ends came to 12 bases. Sequencing used cDNA as its template, made by extracting RNA and reverse transcribing it. Clones were read by immunoSEQ multiplex PCR, and TCRdb kept only the in-frame ones, dropping some. The data hold 200,000 to 250,000 clones, with 64% observed a single time. This entry comes from a study of CD8+ T cells in alopecia areata. Study at large: Those treated were given oral tofacitinib at 5 to 10 mg twice daily.

Treatment described: oral pan-JAK inhibitor, 5-10 mg twice daily. Peripheral blood and lesional scalp punch biopsies were taken from alopecia areata patients. PBMCs provided sorted CD4+ and CD8+ T cells. The receptor was derived from a human donor with alopecia areata. V and J are TRBV30 and TRBJ1-3; D gene ambiguous. The sample consisted of CD4+ T cells sorted from blood, taken at week 4, from a patient treated with tofacitinib. In nucleotides, the CDR3 is TGTGCCTGGAGTGCGGGATGGGGTGCTGGAAACACCATATATTTT. It is translated as CAWSAGWGAGNTIYF.